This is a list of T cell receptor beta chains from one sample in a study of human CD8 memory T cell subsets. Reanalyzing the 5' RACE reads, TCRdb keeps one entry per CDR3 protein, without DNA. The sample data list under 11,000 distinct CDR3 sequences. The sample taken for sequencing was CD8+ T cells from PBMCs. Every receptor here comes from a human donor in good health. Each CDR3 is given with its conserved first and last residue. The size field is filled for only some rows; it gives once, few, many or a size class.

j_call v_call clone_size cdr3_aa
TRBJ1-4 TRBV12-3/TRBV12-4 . CASSLGDREEFF
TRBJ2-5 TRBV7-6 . CASSSHLVIEETQYF
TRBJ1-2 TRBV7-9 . CASSLGDNYGYTF
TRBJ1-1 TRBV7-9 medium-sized CVSPGNTEAFF
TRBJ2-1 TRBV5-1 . CASRPPGQGARNSLGSYNEQFF
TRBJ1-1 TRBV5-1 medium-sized CASSLGTGGFDTEAFF
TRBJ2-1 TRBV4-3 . CASSQDGRSGSNEQFF
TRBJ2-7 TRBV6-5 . CASSYNGFGEQYF
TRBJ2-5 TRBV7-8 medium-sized CASRYTGGHSETQYF
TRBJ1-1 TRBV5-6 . CASSLTTGSRDTEAFF
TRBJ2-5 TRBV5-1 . CASSFGSTASGRPETQYF
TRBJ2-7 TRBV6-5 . CASNPGTTFEQYF
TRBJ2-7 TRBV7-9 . CASSSNKGGKYEQYF
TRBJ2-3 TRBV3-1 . CASSQVLGTGPWNTQYF
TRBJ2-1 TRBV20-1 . CSANRVDDNEQFF
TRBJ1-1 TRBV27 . CASSASGTPREVNTEAFF
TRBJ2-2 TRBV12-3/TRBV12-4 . CASGTYGTGELFF
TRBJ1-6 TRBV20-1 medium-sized CSARDWTGLNSPLHF
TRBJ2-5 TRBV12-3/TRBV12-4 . CASSWDGDPETQYF
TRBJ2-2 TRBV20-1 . CSARDLKGQWATGELFF
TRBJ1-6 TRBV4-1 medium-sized CASGDSSYNSPLHF
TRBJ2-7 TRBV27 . CASSLTRTEHRRGEQYF
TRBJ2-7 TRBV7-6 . CASSLKEDEQYF
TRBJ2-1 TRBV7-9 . CASSLKSSEQFF
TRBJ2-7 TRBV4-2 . CASSAGLAGGIEQYF
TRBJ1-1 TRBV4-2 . CASSQLYGGMNTEAFF
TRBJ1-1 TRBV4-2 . CASSQDPGQNTEAFF
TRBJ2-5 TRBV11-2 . CASSLVVGETQYF
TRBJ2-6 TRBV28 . CASTGSVSGANVLTF
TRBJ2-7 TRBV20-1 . CSATGKEGKFNEQYF
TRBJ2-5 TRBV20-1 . CSALGGRAQETQYF
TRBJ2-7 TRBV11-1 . CASSSSRDRAYEQYF
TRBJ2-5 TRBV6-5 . CATSRGVRETQYF
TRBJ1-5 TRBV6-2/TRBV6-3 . CASSQRSGGSSNQPQHF
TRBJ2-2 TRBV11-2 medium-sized CASSPGPRIHTGELFF
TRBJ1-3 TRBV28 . CASSLGPTRGNTIYF
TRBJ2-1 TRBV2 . CASSETGNEQFF
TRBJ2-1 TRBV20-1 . CSARPSGDNEQFF
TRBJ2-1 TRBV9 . CASSGDLAGLTDEQFF
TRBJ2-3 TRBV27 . CASSLSPGREGTQYF
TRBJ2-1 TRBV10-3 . CAISEIAGKDEQFF
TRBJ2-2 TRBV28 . CASRGLADTGELFF